These T cell receptor beta chains were read from a single sample in a study of T cells after yellow fever vaccination. TCRdb reanalysed the 5' RACE reads using MiXCR and keeps one entry per CDR3 protein. The sample carries about 160,000 distinct CDR3 sequences, about a tenth recorded once. The source was CD8+ T cells sorted from PBMCs, collected 45 days after the yellow fever booster vaccination. The receptor source for this set is a man between 18 and 35 years old who received the YFV17D yellow fever vaccine. Both conserved end residues are part of each CDR3. A D gene is named only where the DNA matches it firmly. Where a row states a size, it is once, few, many or the class of an expanded clone; other rows omit it.

v_gene	j_gene	abundance	d_gene	CDR3aa	CDR3nt
TRBV20-1	TRBJ2-2	few	TRBD2	CSARDLAGGSGELFF	TGCAGTGCTAGAGATCTGGCGGGGGGCTCCGGGGAGCTGTTTTTT
TRBV12-3/TRBV12-4	TRBJ1-5	few	-	CASSLVGGGSQPQHF	TGTGCCAGCAGTTTAGTAGGTGGGGGGAGTCAGCCCCAGCATTTT
TRBV6-2/TRBV6-3	TRBJ2-2	few	-	CASSSRTPRTGELFF	TGTGCCAGCAGTTCTCGGACACCCCGGACCGGGGAGCTGTTTTTT
TRBV7-9	TRBJ2-5	many	-	CASSFDLKGYF	TGTGCCAGCAGCTTCGATCTGAAGGGGTACTTC
TRBV12-3/TRBV12-4	TRBJ2-3	-	TRBD2	CASSDEERGTTDTQYF	TGTGCCAGCAGTGACGAGGAGCGGGGAACCACAGATACGCAGTATTTT
TRBV6-6	TRBJ1-5	-	-	CASSYWEGGDQPQHF	TGTGCCAGCAGTTATTGGGAGGGGGGGGATCAGCCCCAGCATTTT
TRBV2	TRBJ2-7	few	-	CASSDYEQYF	TGTGCCAGCAGTGACTACGAGCAGTACTTC
TRBV6-5	TRBJ1-1	many	-	CASSYRGSQVEAFF	TGTGCCAGCAGTTACCGAGGGTCACAGGTTGAAGCTTTCTTT
TRBV7-9	TRBJ1-1	few	-	CASSPRRAAMNTEAFF	TGTGCCAGCAGCCCCCGGCGGGCAGCGATGAACACTGAAGCTTTCTTT
TRBV4-1	TRBJ2-7	few	-	CASSISPDPYEQYF	TGCGCCAGCAGCATAAGTCCTGACCCCTACGAGCAGTACTTC
TRBV7-7	TRBJ2-5	once	TRBD1	CASSQHRGPQETQYF	TGTGCTAGCAGCCAGCACAGGGGACCCCAAGAGACCCAGTACTTC
TRBV4-1	TRBJ2-4	many	TRBD2	CASSMRSGLVVIQYF	TGCGCCAGCAGCATGAGGTCGGGACTAGTAGTCATTCAGTACTTC
TRBV4-2	TRBJ1-1	-	-	CASRGGLTNTEAFF	TGTGCCAGCCGAGGAGGACTCACGAACACTGAAGCTTTCTTT
TRBV24-1	TRBJ2-7	few	-	CATSDFRRWEQYF	TGTGCCACCAGTGATTTCAGGCGCTGGGAGCAGTACTTC
TRBV3-1	TRBJ1-6	few	-	CASSRSAGQSSYNSPLHF	TGTGCCAGCAGCCGCTCGGCTGGGCAAAGCTCCTATAATTCACCCCTCCACTTT
TRBV10-3	TRBJ2-7	-	TRBD1	CAISVAGTVSSYEQYF	TGTGCCATCAGTGTTGCCGGGACAGTCAGCTCCTACGAGCAGTACTTC
TRBV27	TRBJ2-1	-	-	CASSLSNGDFSYNEQFF	TGTGCCAGCAGTTTATCGAACGGCGACTTCTCCTACAATGAGCAGTTCTTC
TRBV13	TRBJ2-3	few	TRBD2	CASSWFERGGVDTQYF	TGTGCCAGCAGCTGGTTCGAGCGGGGGGGCGTAGATACGCAGTATTTT
TRBV13	TRBJ2-5	few	TRBD1	CASSSDQGARETQYF	TGTGCCAGCAGTTCCGACCAGGGGGCGAGGGAGACCCAGTACTTC
TRBV5-6	TRBJ2-3	-	-	CASSFNPDPPDTQYF	TGTGCCAGCAGCTTCAATCCAGATCCCCCAGATACGCAGTATTTT
TRBV6-5	TRBJ2-7	few	-	CASSRTVAYEQYF	TGTGCCAGCAGTCGGACAGTAGCCTACGAGCAGTACTTC
TRBV12-3/TRBV12-4	TRBJ2-7	many	-	CASTPDLREQYF	TGTGCCAGCACCCCGGACCTTCGCGAGCAGTACTTC
TRBV29-1	TRBJ2-4	few	-	CSVRGDTKNIQYF	TGCAGCGTGAGAGGAGACACCAAAAACATTCAGTACTTC
TRBV6-2/TRBV6-3	TRBJ2-1	few	TRBD2	CASSYPTGGRLREQFF	TGTGCCAGCAGTTACCCGACGGGGGGGCGATTGCGTGAGCAGTTCTTC
TRBV4-1	TRBJ2-1	-	-	CASSQPTPRAYNEQFF	TGCGCCAGCAGCCAACCTACCCCTAGGGCTTACAATGAGCAGTTCTTC
TRBV5-4	TRBJ1-1	few	-	CASSSGPDEAFF	TGTGCCAGCAGCTCAGGGCCGGATGAAGCTTTCTTT
TRBV5-1	TRBJ2-1	few	-	CASSLVGASEQFF	TGCGCCAGCAGCTTGGTAGGTGCTAGTGAGCAGTTCTTC
TRBV5-1	TRBJ2-1	-	-	CASSPGTDWGEQFF	TGCGCCAGCAGCCCGGGGACGGATTGGGGTGAGCAGTTCTTC
TRBV29-1	TRBJ2-4	many	TRBD2	CSVVTSGGFGNIQYF	TGCAGCGTTGTAACTAGCGGGGGGTTTGGAAACATTCAGTACTTC
TRBV4-1	TRBJ2-6	many	TRBD1	CASSQNRDREWSGANVLTF	TGCGCCAGCAGCCAAAACAGGGACAGGGAATGGTCTGGGGCCAACGTCCTGACTTTC
TRBV5-1	TRBJ2-6	few	-	CASSLGRVSGANVLTF	TGCGCCAGCAGCCTGGGAAGAGTCTCTGGGGCCAACGTCCTGACTTTC
TRBV19	TRBJ1-1	-	-	CATKMRGSEAFF	TGTGCCACCAAGATGCGGGGTTCCGAAGCTTTCTTT
TRBV7-2	TRBJ1-5	few	-	CASSLISSGGQPQHF	TGTGCCAGCAGCTTAATTAGCTCAGGCGGTCAGCCCCAGCATTTT
TRBV6-6	TRBJ1-5	few	-	CASSYTAESQPQHF	TGTGCCAGCAGTTACACGGCCGAGAGTCAGCCCCAGCATTTT
TRBV7-9	TRBJ2-1	-	TRBD2	CASTLLAGSYNEQFF	TGTGCCAGCACGCTACTAGCGGGGAGTTACAATGAGCAGTTCTTC
TRBV6-6	TRBJ1-1	-	-	CASSYRAEAFF	TGTGCCAGCAGTTACAGGGCAGAAGCTTTCTTT
TRBV20-1	TRBJ2-2	few	-	CSARRLEGNGELFF	TGCAGTGCTAGGCGCCTTGAGGGGAACGGGGAGCTGTTTTTT
TRBV9	TRBJ2-7	few	-	CASSVQSWRSYEQYF	TGTGCCAGCAGCGTACAGTCGTGGAGATCCTACGAGCAGTACTTC
TRBV10-2	TRBJ1-1	-	TRBD1	CASGSTGAGAFF	TGCGCCAGCGGATCGACAGGGGCCGGAGCTTTCTTT
TRBV7-6	TRBJ1-4	few	-	CASSLKGFNEKLFF	TGTGCCAGCAGCTTAAAAGGGTTCAATGAAAAACTGTTTTTT
TRBV6-4	TRBJ2-6	many	-	CASSDVGGSGANVLTF	TGTGCCAGCAGTGACGTGGGGGGATCTGGGGCCAACGTCCTGACTTTC
TRBV5-1	TRBJ1-1	-	-	CASSPWPNTEAFF	TGCGCCAGCAGCCCCTGGCCGAACACTGAAGCTTTCTTT
TRBV11-2	TRBJ1-3	-	TRBD1	CASRGGRESSGNTIYF	TGTGCCAGCAGAGGGGGCAGGGAGAGCTCTGGAAACACCATATATTTT
TRBV6-5	TRBJ1-1	few	-	CASSGQFQLQWAFF	TGTGCCAGCAGTGGACAGTTTCAGCTCCAATGGGCTTTCTTT
TRBV6-5	TRBJ1-2	-	TRBD1	CAIGRGTEGEYGYTF	TGTGCCATCGGCCGAGGGACAGAGGGCGAATATGGCTACACCTTC
TRBV7-9	TRBJ2-3	few	-	CASSLVDLYTDTQYF	TGTGCCAGCAGCTTAGTGGACTTATACACAGATACGCAGTATTTT